The sequence of this T cell receptor (beta chain) was determined in a study of shared clonotypes between healthy human individuals. V gave up 3 bases and J gave up 4 bases; unmatched junction bases: 2. Germline V gives CDR1 GTSNPN, CDR2 SVGIG (reference sequence). This CDR3 has 13 amino acids. Profiled with immunoSEQ multiplex PCR; TCRdb holds only in-frame clones, not every one. The table has millions of clones, roughly 92% seen once. J is TRBJ1-4 and V is TRBV30; 7 nucleotides line up with TRBD1. Sequencing used naive CD4+ T cells sorted from blood. Subset: CD45RA+ positively selected. This clonotype was obtained from a man aged 18 to 29 in good health. The CDR3: CAWRGQVNEKLFF. For the CDR3, the DNA is TGTGCCTGGAGAGGACAGGTTAATGAAAAACTGTTTTTT.